Reported below is one TCR beta chain. The treatment is: oral pan-JAK inhibitor, 5-10 mg twice daily. The data were obtained in a study of CD8+ T cells in alopecia areata. RNA was extracted and reverse transcribed into cDNA as the sequencing template. TCRdb's copy holds only in-frame clones and misses some; the assay was immunoSEQ multiplex PCR. The sample lists more than 200,000 clones, approximately 70% occurring once. Deletions cut 6 bases from V and 0 bases from J, with 16 bases between. The CDR3 spans 15 residues. Germline assignment: CDR1 SGHRS and CDR2 YFSETQ. Specimen: CD4+ T cells sorted from blood, collected at week 44, from a patient treated with tofacitinib. This clonotype was obtained from a human donor with alopecia areata. V gene TRBV5-1 combines with J gene TRBJ2-7; the D gene could be TRBD1 or TRBD2 (5 bases each). The chain's CDR3 is CASKVVSGASYEQYF. The DNA for the CDR3 is TGCGCCAGCAAGGTAGTCTCCGGGGCCTCCTACGAGCAGTACTTC.